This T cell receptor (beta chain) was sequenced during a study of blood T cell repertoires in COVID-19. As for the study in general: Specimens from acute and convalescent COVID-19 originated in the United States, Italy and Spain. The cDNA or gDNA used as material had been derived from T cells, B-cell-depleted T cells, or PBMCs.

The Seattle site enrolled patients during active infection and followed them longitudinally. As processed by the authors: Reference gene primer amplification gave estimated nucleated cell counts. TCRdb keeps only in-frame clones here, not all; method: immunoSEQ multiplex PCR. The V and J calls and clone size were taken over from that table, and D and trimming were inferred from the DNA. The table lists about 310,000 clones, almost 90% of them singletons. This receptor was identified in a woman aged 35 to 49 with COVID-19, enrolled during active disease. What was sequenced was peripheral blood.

CDR3 sequence (DNA): TGTGCCAGCAGCGTATCGGAGGGGCACTCCTACGAGCAGTACTTC. This encodes CASSVSEGHSYEQYF. The chain joins TRBV9 to TRBJ2-7; a possible D gene is TRBD2 (6 bases). Germline values: CDR1 SGDLS, CDR2 YYNGEE. The CDR3 consists of 15 residues. Trimming pared 1 base from V and 0 bases from J, leaving 11 bases between.